This T cell receptor (beta chain) emerged from a study of blood T cell repertoires in COVID-19. Across the whole study: Collection of acute and convalescent COVID-19 samples took place in the United States, Italy and Spain. Sources were T cells, B-cell-depleted T cells, or PBMCs; the material itself was cDNA or gDNA.

Method: immunoSEQ multiplex PCR; TCRdb's copy keeps in-frame clones and lacks some. In the table there are about 180,000 clones, 80% of which are singletons. Per the germline V gene, CDR1 is LGHDT and CDR2 is YNNKEL (reference sequence). After removal of 3 bases from V and 2 bases from J, the junction contained 14 bases not matched to a gene. This CDR3 is 19 amino acids long. This clone appeared a few times. In the 2 weeks before study entry, exposed participants met a COVID-19 case, which was PCR-confirmed or clinician-diagnosed. The chain employs TRBV3-1 (or the pseudogene TRBV3-2) and TRBJ1-3, with 9 bases fitting TRBD1. Source material: PBMCs or T cells enriched from blood (not recorded which). This clonotype was obtained from a man in his 60s who had been exposed to COVID-19. CDR3 in DNA: TGTGCCAGCAGCCACTTCCGGGGCGGACAGGGGACGGCTGGAAACACCATATATTTT. Protein: CASSHFRGGQGTAGNTIYF.